One and the same sample provided the 3 T cell receptor beta chains below, sequenced in a study of T cell repertoires in cytomegalovirus infection. These receptors have no identified antigens. A single record per CDR3 protein comes from TCRdb applying MiXCR to the reads. The sample lists hundreds of thousands of distinct CDR3 sequences; more than 30% were seen once. The sample was cultured PBMCs, taken from culture after CMV antigen stimulation. The receptors come from a human donor in good health (CMV status not recorded). Some clones in this sample may be carry-over from other donors' samples.

This clonotype was counted only a few times. The chain recombines TRBV7-2 with TRBJ2-2; D is perhaps TRBD1 (5 bases). Germline CDR1 and CDR2: SGHTA and FQGNSA. V shed 5 bases and J shed 7 bases, with 11 bases lying between them. The CDR3 has 13 residues. The CDR3 sequence: CASSRQGGGELFF. The CDR3 DNA sequence: TGTGCCAGCAGCAGGCAGGGCGGCGGGGAGCTGTTTTTT.

The CDR3 DNA follows: TGTGCCAGCAGCCTAGAGGCGTGGGGGAGACAGCCCCAGCATTTT. Its translation is CASSLEAWGRQPQHF. The V and J genes are TRBV7-8 and TRBJ1-5; weak D call: TRBD1 (5 bases). Trimming took off 5 bases at V and 7 bases at J, with 18 bases between the two ends. CDR3 size: 15 residues. Germline loops: CDR1 SGHVS, CDR2 FQNEAQ. Full variable domain (outside the CDR3, taken from reference TRBV7-8 and TRBJ1-5): GAGVSQSPRYKVAKRGQDVALRCDPISGHVSLFWYQQALGQGPEFLTYFQNEAQLDKSGLPSDRFFAERPEGSVSTLKIQRTQQEDSAVYLCASSLEAWGRQPQHFGDGTRLSIL.

The rearrangement joins TRBV18 to TRBJ2-1; TRBD2 agrees at 7 bases. The CDR3 has 13 residues. The V and J ends lost 3 bases and 8 bases, in that order; junction bases with no gene match: 4. The germline CDR1 and CDR2 sequences are KGHSH and LQKENI. The CDR3 DNA sequence: TGTGCCAGCTCACCGTGGACTAGTCATGAGCAGTTCTTC. Its translation is CASSPWTSHEQFF.